A selection of T cell receptor beta chains follows, all from one sample in a study of T cell responses to AZD1222 COVID-19 vaccine. Libraries were prepared by immunoSEQ multiplex PCR; TCRdb keeps only in-frame clonotypes and omits some of them. Of 110,000 to 150,000 clones listed, roughly 85% are singletons. The sample was peripheral blood, taken on day 0 of AZD1222 vaccination. The receptors originated from an adult in good health. CDR3s include the opening cysteine and the closing phenylalanine or tryptophan. Fields, in order: clone size, V gene, J gene, D gene, CDR3 protein, CDR3 DNA. D genes are given only for firm matches. The size of a clone is reported for some rows only, either as once, few or many, or as a class for expanded clones.

>NA|TRBV27|TRBJ1-2|NA
CASSLSRGHGYTF
TGTGCCAGCAGTTTATCGCGAGGGCACGGCTACACCTTC
>NA|TRBV18|TRBJ1-1|TRBD1
CASSTQGAGDTEAFF
TGTGCCAGCTCAACTCAGGGGGCTGGCGACACTGAAGCTTTCTTT
>NA|TRBV7-9|TRBJ2-3|TRBD2
CASRSLAGRDTDTQYF
TGTGCCAGCAGATCACTAGCGGGGAGAGACACAGATACGCAGTATTTT
>NA|TRBV1|TRBJ2-1|NA
CTSSQGPGRVWCEQFF
TGCACCAGCAGCCAAGGTCCTGGGCGGGTATGGTGTGAGCAGTTCTTC
>few|TRBV28|TRBJ2-7|TRBD1
CASSWTGRTYEQYF
TGTGCCAGCAGTTGGACAGGGAGGACCTACGAGCAGTACTTC
>NA|TRBV5-4|TRBJ2-5|TRBD1
CASSLLGQPFGTQYF
TGTGCCAGCAGCTTGTTGGGACAGCCCTTCGGGACCCAGTACTTC
>NA|TRBV14|TRBJ1-4|NA
CASSQAAASGEKLFF
TGTGCCAGCAGCCAAGCGGCGGCGTCTGGCGAAAAACTGTTTTTT
>NA|TRBV18|TRBJ1-1|NA
CASSPREFTEAFF
TGTGCCAGCTCACCCAGGGAGTTCACTGAAGCTTTCTTT
>NA|TRBV3-1/TRBV3-2|TRBJ1-3|NA
CASSQTDRNSGNTIYF
TGTGCCAGCAGCCAGACGGACCGAAACTCTGGAAACACCATATATTTT
>NA|TRBV28|TRBJ1-2|NA
CASSPQREGYTF
TGTGCCAGCAGCCCCCAGAGGGAGGGCTACACCTTC
>NA|TRBV3-1/TRBV3-2|TRBJ1-2|NA
CASSQATGTTYGYTF
TGTGCCAGCAGCCAAGCAACCGGGACAACCTATGGCTACACCTTC
>NA|TRBV5-4|TRBJ1-2|TRBD1
CASSLEGSQGAIDYTF
TGTGCCAGCAGCTTGGAGGGGTCACAGGGGGCGATCGACTACACCTTC